Given below is one T cell receptor (beta chain) in context. The data originate from a study of response to subunit inactivated influenza vaccine. Germline V gene lookup returns CDR1 SGHTA and CDR2 FQGNSA. Trimming cost V 7 bases and J 4 bases; bases outside gene matches: 6. The CDR3 is made up of 14 amino acids. TCRdb re-called the RT-PCR reads with MiXCR, one entry per CDR3 protein. Among roughly 150,000 distinct CDR3 sequences, about a tenth were seen once, and the ten largest hold roughly 12%. The gene calls are TRBV7-2 and TRBJ2-7; TRBD2 matches 11 bases. The specimen was non-naive T cells sorted from PBMCs, collected more than 35 days after vaccination. The TCR sequence derives from a man in his fifties who received an inactivated influenza vaccine. This CDR3 reads CASNLAGGLYEQYF. CDR3 in DNA: TGTGCCAGCAATTTAGCGGGGGGGTTATACGAGCAGTACTTC.